This TCR beta chain was retrieved from a study of blood T cell repertoires in COVID-19. With V trimmed by 6 bases and J by 8 bases, 6 bases remained unmatched. Germline lookup yields CDR1 SNHLY and CDR2 FYNNEI. CDR3 length: 13 residues. The table came from immunoSEQ multiplex PCR; TCRdb's copy has only in-frame clones and leaves some out. The table includes some 87,000 clones, around 86% detected once. The chain joins TRBV2 to TRBJ1-4, with 7 bases lining up with TRBD1. The sequence came from a woman aged 70-85 years with acute or convalescent COVID-19. The sequencing input was peripheral blood. The CDR3 loop is CASRRTGPEKLFF. The CDR3 region has the DNA TGTGCCAGCAGGCGGACAGGACCCGAAAAACTGTTTTTT.